This TCR beta chain was recorded in a study of metastatic and nonmetastatic thyroid tumors. The CDR3 has 14 residues. Trimming took off 2 bases at V and 7 bases at J, with 14 bases between the two ends. Germline V gene lookup returns CDR1 MDHEN and CDR2 SYDVKM. With MiXCR, TCRdb reprocessed the PCR reads. The sample lists tens of thousands of clones, approximately 19% seen once, with 27% in the top ten. This clone has just a few counts. All patients were treatment-naive before thyroid surgery. The sample consisted of blood. The clonotype was recovered from a female donor with papillary thyroid cancer or a benign thyroid nodule (not recorded which). Some clones in this sample may be carry-over from other donors' samples. V and J are TRBV28 and TRBJ1-2; maybe TRBD1 (5 bases). CDR3 nucleotide sequence: TGTGCCAGCAGTTTACCTTGGGGGTGCGGTGGCTACACCTTC. It specifies CASSLPWGCGGYTF.